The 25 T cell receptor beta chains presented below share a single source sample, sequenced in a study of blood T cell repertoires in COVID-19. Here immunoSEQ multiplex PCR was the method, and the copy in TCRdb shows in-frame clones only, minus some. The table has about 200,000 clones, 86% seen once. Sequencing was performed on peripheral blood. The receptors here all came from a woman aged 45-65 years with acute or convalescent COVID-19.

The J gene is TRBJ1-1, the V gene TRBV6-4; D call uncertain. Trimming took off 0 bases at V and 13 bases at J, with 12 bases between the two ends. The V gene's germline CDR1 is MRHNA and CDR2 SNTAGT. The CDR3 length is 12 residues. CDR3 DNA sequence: TGTGCCAGCAGTGACTCGCGTGGGCCAGATTTCTTT. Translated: CASSDSRGPDFF.

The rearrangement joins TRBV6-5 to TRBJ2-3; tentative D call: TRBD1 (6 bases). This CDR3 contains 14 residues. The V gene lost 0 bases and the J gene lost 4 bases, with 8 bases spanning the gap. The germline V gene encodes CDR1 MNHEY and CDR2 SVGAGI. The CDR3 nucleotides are TGTGCCAGCAGTTACTCTCCAGGGGCAGATACGCAGTATTTT. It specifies CASSYSPGADTQYF.

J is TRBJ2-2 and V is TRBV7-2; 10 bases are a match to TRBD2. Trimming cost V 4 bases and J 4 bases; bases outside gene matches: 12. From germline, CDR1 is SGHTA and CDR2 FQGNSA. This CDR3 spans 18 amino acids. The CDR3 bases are TGTGCCAGCAGCTCGCGGCTATTAGCGGGAGGCGGCACCGGGGAGCTGTTTTTT. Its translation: CASSSRLLAGGGTGELFF. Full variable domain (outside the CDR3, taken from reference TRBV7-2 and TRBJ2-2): GAGVSQSPSNKVTEKGKDVELRCDPISGHTALYWYRQSLGQGLEFLIYFQGNSAPDKSGLPSDRFSAERTGGSVSTLTIQRTQQEDSAVYLCASSSRLLAGGGTGELFFGEGSRLTVL.

The CDR3 DNA reads TGTGCCAGCTCACCGAATGTTGGGGAGGGAACTCAGCCCCAGCATTTT. Translating gives CASSPNVGEGTQPQHF. The chain has TRBV18 and TRBJ1-5, with D unclear. This CDR3 contains 16 residues. Germline lookup yields CDR1 KGHSH and CDR2 LQKENI. V lost 3 bases to trimming and J lost 6 bases, with 18 bases between them.

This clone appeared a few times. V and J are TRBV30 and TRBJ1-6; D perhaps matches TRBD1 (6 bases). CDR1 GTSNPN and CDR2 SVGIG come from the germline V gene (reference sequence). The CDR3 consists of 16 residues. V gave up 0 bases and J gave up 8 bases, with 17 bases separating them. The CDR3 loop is CAWSVLAVRGDSPLHF. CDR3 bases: TGTGCCTGGAGTGTACTGGCCGTCAGGGGTGATTCACCCCTCCACTTT.

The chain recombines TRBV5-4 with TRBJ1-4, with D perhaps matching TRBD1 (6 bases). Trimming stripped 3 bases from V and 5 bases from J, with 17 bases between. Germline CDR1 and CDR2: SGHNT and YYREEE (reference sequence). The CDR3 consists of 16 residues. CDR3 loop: CASSSNPGGRNEKLFF. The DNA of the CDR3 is TGTGCCAGCAGCTCCAACCCGGGGGGCCGGAATGAAAAACTGTTTTTT.

CDR3 sequence: CASPRVVYEQYF. In nucleotides, the CDR3 is TGTGCCAGCCCCCGAGTCGTCTACGAGCAGTACTTC. The rearrangement links TRBV14 to TRBJ2-7; D unresolved. Germline assignment: CDR1 SGHDN and CDR2 FVKESK. V was shortened by 8 bases and J by 3 bases, with 11 bases between the two germline ends. The CDR3 sequence is 12 residues long.

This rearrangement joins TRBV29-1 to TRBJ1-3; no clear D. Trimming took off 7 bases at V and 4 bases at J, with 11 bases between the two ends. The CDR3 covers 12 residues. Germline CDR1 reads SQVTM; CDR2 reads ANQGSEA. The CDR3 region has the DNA TGCAGCGCAGTCGGGAGCGGAAACACCATATATTTT. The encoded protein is CSAVGSGNTIYF.

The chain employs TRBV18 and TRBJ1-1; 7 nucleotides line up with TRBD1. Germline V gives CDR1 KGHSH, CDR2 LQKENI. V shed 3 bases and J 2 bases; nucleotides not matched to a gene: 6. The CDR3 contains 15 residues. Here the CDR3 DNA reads TGTGCCAGCTCACCGTCCCAGGGGGGCAACACTGAAGCTTTCTTT. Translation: CASSPSQGGNTEAFF.

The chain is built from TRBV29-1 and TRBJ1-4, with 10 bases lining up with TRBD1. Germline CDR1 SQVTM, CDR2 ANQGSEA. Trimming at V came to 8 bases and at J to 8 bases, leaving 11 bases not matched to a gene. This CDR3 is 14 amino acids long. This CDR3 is CSFNSGTGEEKLFF. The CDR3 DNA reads TGCAGCTTTAACTCCGGGACAGGGGAAGAAAAACTGTTTTTT. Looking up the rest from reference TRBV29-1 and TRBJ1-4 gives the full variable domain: SAVISQKPSRDICQRGTSLTIQCQVDSQVTMMFWYRQQPGQSLTLIATANQGSEATYESGFVIDKFPISRPNLTFSTLTVSNMSPEDSSIYLCSFNSGTGEEKLFFGSGTQLSVL.

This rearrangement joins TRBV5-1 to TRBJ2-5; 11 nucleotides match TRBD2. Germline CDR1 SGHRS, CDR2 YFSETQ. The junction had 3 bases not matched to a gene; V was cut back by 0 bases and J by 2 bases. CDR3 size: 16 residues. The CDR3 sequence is CASSLVGTSGQETQYF. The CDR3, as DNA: TGCGCCAGCAGCTTGGTGGGGACTAGCGGACAAGAGACCCAGTACTTC.

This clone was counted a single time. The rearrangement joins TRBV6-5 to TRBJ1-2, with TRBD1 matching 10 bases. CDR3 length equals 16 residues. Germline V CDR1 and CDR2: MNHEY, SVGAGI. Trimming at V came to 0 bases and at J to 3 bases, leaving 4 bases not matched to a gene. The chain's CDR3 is CASSYSGQGVHYGYTF. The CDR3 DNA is TGTGCCAGCAGTTACTCCGGACAGGGGGTGCACTATGGCTACACCTTC.

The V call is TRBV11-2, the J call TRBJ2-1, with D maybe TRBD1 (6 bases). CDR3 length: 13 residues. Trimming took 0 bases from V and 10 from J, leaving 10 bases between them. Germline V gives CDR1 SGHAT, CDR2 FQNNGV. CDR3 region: CASSLDGGREQFF. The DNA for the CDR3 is TGTGCCAGCAGCTTAGATGGGGGCAGGGAGCAGTTCTTC.

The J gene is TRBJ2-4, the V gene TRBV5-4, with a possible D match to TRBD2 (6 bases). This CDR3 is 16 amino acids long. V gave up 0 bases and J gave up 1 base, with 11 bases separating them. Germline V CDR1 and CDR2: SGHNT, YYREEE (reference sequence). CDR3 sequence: CASSLVRGRAKNIQYF. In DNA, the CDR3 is TGTGCCAGCAGCTTGGTTCGGGGGAGGGCCAAAAACATTCAGTACTTC.

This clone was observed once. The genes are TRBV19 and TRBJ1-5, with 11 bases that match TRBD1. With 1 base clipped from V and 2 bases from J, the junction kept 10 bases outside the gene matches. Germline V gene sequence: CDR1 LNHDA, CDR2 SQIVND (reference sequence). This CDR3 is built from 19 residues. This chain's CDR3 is CASSIATGQGVRGNQPQHF. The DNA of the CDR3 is TGTGCCAGTAGTATAGCGACGGGACAGGGGGTCCGTGGCAATCAGCCCCAGCATTTT.

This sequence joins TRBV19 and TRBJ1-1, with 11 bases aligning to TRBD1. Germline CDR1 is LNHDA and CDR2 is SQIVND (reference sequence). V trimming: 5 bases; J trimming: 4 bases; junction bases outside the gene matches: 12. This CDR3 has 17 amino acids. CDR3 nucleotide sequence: TGTGCCAGTAGTTTAACATTGGGACAGGGGGGGTCCACTGAAGCTTTCTTT. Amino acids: CASSLTLGQGGSTEAFF.

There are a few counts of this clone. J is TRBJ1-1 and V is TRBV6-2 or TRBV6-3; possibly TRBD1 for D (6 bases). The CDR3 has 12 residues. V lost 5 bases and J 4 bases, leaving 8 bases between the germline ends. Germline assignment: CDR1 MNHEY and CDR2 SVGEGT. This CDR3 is CASSRRGTEAFF. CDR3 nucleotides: TGTGCCAGCAGTCGCAGGGGCACTGAAGCTTTCTTT.

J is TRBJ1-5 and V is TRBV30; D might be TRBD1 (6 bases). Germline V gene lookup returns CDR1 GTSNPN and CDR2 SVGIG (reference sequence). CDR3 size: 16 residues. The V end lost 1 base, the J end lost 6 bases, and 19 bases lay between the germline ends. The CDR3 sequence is CAWSASWGGAGQPQHF. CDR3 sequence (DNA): TGTGCCTGGAGTGCATCCTGGGGGGGCGCAGGTCAGCCCCAGCATTTT.

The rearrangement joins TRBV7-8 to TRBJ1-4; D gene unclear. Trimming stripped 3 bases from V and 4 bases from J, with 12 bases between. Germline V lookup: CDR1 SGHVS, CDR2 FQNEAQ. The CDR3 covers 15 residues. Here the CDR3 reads CASSFRWSDNEKLFF. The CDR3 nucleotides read TGTGCCAGCAGCTTCCGATGGAGCGATAATGAAAAACTGTTTTTT.

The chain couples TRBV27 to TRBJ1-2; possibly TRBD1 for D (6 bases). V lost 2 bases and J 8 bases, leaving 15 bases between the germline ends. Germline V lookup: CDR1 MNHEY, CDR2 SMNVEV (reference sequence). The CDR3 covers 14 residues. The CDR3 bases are TGTGCCAGCAGTTTAATTTCAGGGGTCGGGGGCTACACCTTC. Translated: CASSLISGVGGYTF.

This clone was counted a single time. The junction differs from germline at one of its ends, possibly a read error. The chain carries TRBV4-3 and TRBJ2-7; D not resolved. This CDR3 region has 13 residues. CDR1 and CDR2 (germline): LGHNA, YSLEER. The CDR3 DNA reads TGCACCAGCAGCCACAGTACCTCCTACGAGCAGTACTTC. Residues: CTSSHSTSYEQYF.

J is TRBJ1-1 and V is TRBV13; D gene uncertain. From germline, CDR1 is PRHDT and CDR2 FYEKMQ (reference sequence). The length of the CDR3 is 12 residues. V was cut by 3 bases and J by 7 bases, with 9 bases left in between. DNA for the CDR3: TGTGCCAGCAGCTTTAACGACTTTGAAGCTTTCTTT. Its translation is CASSFNDFEAFF.

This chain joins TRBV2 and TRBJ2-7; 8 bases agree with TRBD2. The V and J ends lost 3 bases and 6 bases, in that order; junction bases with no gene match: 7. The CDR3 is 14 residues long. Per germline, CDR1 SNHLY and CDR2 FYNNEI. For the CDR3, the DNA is TGTGCCAGCAGTGACGGACTAGCAGTGGCCGAGCAGTACTTC. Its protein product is CASSDGLAVAEQYF.

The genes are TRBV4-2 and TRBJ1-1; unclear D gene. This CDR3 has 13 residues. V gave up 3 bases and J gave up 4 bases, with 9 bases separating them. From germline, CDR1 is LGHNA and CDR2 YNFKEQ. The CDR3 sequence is CASSQGGSTEAFF. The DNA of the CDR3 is TGTGCCAGCAGCCAGGGAGGAAGCACTGAAGCTTTCTTT.

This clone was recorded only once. CDR3 loop: CAWSRDRNTINTIYF. CDR3 coding DNA: TGTGCCTGGAGCCGGGACAGGAACACTATAAACACCATATATTTT. The chain recombines TRBV30 with TRBJ1-3; 8 bases are a match to TRBD1. The CDR3 spans 15 residues. Germline values: CDR1 GTSNPN, CDR2 SVGIG (reference sequence). After removal of 3 bases from V and 6 bases from J, the junction contained 10 bases not matched to a gene.